This is a list of T cell receptor beta chains from one sample in a study of human T cells and chemical hapten exposure. From the RACE reads, TCRdb called clonotypes with MiXCR, one entry per CDR3 protein. Of about 120,000 distinct CDR3 sequences listed, roughly 14% are singletons. The sample was whole blood, taken in connection with sensitization to the hapten diphenylcyclopropenone (DPC). Receptor source: a woman aged 18-29 years with alopecia areata. Some clones in this sample may be carry-over from other donors' samples. The CDR3 runs from the conserved cysteine through the conserved F or W. D genes are given only for firm matches. Clone size, where shown, is once, few, many, or a class for clones that have expanded.

V gene	D gene	J gene	clone size	CDR3 protein	CDR3 DNA
TRBV18	TRBD2	TRBJ2-3	few	CASSPQSAGGFSDTQYF	TGTGCCAGCTCACCACAATCGGCGGGGGGGTTCTCCGATACGCAGTATTTT
TRBV4-1	.	TRBJ1-5	.	CASSRLGRGNQPQHF	TGCGCCAGCAGCCGGTTAGGCAGGGGCAATCAGCCCCAGCATTTT
TRBV10-3	TRBD1	TRBJ2-1	.	CATQGTATSSYNEQFF	TGTGCCACCCAAGGGACAGCTACGAGCTCCTACAATGAGCAGTTCTTC
TRBV19	.	TRBJ1-5	many	CASSHSNQPQHF	TGTGCCAGCTCCCATAGCAATCAGCCCCAGCATTTT
TRBV4-3	.	TRBJ1-3	.	CASSQEDTSGNTIYF	TGCGCCAGCAGCCAAGAGGACACCTCTGGAAACACCATATATTTT
TRBV6-6	.	TRBJ1-2	.	CASSPRGAVNYGYTF	TGTGCCAGCAGCCCCCGGGGGGCGGTGAACTATGGCTACACCTTC
TRBV20-1	.	TRBJ1-1	many	CSAPGHLNTEAFF	TGCAGTGCCCCGGGACACCTCAACACTGAAGCTTTCTTT
TRBV7-6	.	TRBJ2-7	many	CASSLKEGGSYEQYF	TGTGCCAGCAGCTTAAAGGAGGGCGGATCCTACGAGCAGTACTTC
TRBV6-1	.	TRBJ2-2	few	CASSEAPNTGELFF	TGTGCCAGCAGTGAGGCGCCGAACACCGGGGAGCTGTTTTTT
TRBV20-1	.	TRBJ1-1	.	CSARENTEAFF	TGCAGTGCTAGAGAGAACACTGAAGCTTTCTTT
TRBV11-3	TRBD2	TRBJ2-3	.	CASSYGGGAVDTQYF	TGTGCCAGCAGCTACGGCGGGGGGGCGGTAGATACGCAGTATTTT
TRBV6-5	.	TRBJ2-5	.	CASSYFKGQETQYF	TGTGCCAGCAGTTACTTTAAGGGACAAGAGACCCAGTACTTC